The TCR beta chain described here comes from a study of blood T cell repertoires in COVID-19. Germline V CDR1 and CDR2: MDHEN, SYDVKM. V was trimmed by 5 bases and J by 9 bases, leaving 17 bases between them. There are 14 residues in the CDR3. Generated by immunoSEQ multiplex PCR, the TCRdb table keeps only in-frame clones and is missing some. Found here are some 74,000 clones, roughly 80% of them singletons; the top ten hold about 4.8%. The chain is built from TRBV28 and TRBJ2-1; D is undetermined. Sample: peripheral blood. This receptor was obtained from a woman over 75 with active or convalescent COVID-19. CDR3: CASSADPRRSEQFF. In DNA, the CDR3 is TGTGCCAGCAGTGCGGATCCCCGGCGGAGTGAGCAGTTCTTC.